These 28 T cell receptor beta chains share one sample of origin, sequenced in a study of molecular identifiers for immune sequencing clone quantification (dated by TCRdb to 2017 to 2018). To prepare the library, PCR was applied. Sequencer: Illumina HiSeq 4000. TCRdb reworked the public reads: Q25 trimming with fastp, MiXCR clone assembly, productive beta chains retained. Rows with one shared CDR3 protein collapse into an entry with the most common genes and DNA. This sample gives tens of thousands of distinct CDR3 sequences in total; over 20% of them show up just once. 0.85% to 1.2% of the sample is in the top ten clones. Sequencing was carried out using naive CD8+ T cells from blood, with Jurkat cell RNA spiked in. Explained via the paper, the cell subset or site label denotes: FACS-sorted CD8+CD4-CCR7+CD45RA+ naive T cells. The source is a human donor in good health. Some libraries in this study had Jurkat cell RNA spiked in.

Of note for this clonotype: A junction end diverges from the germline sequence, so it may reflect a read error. The CDR3 here is CASSFGQGAAGYTF. The CDR3 nucleotides are TGTGCCAGCAGCTTCGGGCAGGGGGCCGCTGGCTACACCTTC. The chain couples TRBV5-3 to TRBJ1-2; 8 bases match TRBD1. TRBV5-3 is marked as an open reading frame, function uncertain. The CDR3 sequence is 14 residues long.

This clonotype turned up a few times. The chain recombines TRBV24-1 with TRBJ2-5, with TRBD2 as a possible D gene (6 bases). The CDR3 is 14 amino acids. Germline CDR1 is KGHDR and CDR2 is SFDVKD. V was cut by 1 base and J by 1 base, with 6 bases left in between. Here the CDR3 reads CATSDFSGQETQYF. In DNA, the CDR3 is TGTGCCACCAGTGATTTTAGCGGCCAAGAGACCCAGTACTTC.

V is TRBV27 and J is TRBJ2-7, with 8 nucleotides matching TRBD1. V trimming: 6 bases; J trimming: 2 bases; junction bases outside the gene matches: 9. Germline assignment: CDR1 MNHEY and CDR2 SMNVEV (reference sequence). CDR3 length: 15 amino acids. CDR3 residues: CASSAGQALTYEQYF. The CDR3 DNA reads TGTGCCAGCAGCGCGGGACAGGCTCTTACCTACGAGCAGTACTTC.

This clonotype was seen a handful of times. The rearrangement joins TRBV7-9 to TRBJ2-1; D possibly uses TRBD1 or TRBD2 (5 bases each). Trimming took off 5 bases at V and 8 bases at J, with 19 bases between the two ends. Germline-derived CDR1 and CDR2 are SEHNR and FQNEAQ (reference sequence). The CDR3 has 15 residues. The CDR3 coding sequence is TGTGCCAGCAGCCCTCGACAGCAAGAGGGCGATGAGCAGTTCTTC. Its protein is CASSPRQQEGDEQFF. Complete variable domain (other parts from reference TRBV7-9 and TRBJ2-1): DTGVSQNPRHKITKRGQNVTFRCDPISEHNRLYWYRQTLGQGPEFLTYFQNEAQLEKSRLLSDRFSAERPKGSFSTLEIQRTEQGDSAMYLCASSPRQQEGDEQFFGPGTRLTVL.

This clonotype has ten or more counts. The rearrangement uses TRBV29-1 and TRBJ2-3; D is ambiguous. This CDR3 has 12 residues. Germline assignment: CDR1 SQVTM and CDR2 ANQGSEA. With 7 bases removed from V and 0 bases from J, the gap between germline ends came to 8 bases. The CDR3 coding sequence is TGCAGCGGAGTTACAAGCACAGATACGCAGTATTTT. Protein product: CSGVTSTDTQYF.

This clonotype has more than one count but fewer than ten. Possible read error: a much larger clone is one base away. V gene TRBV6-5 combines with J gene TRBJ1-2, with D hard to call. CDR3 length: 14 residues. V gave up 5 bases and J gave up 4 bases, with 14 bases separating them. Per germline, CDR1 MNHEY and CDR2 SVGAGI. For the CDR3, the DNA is TGTGCCAGCAGTCCACGGGGTGCCCTCTATGGCTACACCTTC. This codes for CASSPRGALYGYTF.

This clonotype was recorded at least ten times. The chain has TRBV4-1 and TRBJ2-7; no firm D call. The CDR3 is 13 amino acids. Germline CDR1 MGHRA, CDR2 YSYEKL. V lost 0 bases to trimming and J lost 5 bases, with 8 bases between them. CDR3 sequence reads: CASSQDVGNEQYF. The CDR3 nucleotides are TGCGCCAGCAGCCAAGATGTAGGGAACGAGCAGTACTTC.

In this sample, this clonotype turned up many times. As DNA, the CDR3 is TGTGCCACCCGGTATGTGAACACTGAAGCTTTCTTT. It translates to CATRYVNTEAFF. The chain has TRBV12-3 or TRBV12-4 and TRBJ1-1; D remains unclear. The V gene lost 10 bases and the J gene lost 0 bases, with 9 bases spanning the gap. There are 12 residues in the CDR3.

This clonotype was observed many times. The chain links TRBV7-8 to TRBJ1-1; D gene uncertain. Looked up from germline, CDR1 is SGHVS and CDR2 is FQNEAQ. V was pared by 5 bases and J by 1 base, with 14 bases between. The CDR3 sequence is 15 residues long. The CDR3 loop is CASSHLAAQNTEAFF. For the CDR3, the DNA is TGTGCCAGCAGCCACCTGGCTGCGCAGAACACTGAAGCTTTCTTT. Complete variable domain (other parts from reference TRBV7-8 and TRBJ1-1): GAGVSQSPRYKVAKRGQDVALRCDPISGHVSLFWYQQALGQGPEFLTYFQNEAQLDKSGLPSDRFFAERPEGSVSTLKIQRTQQEDSAVYLCASSHLAAQNTEAFFGQGTRLTVV.

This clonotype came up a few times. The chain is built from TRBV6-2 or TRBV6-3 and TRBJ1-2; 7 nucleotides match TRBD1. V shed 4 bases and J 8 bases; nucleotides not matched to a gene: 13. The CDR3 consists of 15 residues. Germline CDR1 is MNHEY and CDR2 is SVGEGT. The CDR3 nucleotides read TGTGCCAGCAGTTCCCGCACCACAGGGGTATACGGCTACACCTTC. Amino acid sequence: CASSSRTTGVYGYTF.

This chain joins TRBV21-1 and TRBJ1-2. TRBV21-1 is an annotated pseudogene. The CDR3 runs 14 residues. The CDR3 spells CASVERRPVVGYTF. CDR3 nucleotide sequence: TGTGCCAGCGTCGAACGCCGGCCGGTTGTTGGCTACACCTTC.

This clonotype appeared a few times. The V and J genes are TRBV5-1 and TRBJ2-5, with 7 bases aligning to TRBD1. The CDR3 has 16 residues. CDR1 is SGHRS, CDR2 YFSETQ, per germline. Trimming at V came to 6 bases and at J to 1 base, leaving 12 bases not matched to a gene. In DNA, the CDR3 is TGCGCCAGCATCCACAGGGACAGAGAGACCCAAGAGACCCAGTACTTC. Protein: CASIHRDRETQETQYF.

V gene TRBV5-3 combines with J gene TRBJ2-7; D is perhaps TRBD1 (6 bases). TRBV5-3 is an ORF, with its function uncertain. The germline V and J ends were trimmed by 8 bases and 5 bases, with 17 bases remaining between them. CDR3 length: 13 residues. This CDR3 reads CASSETGTHEQYF. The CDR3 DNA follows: TGTGCCAGCTCAGAAACAGGGACCCACGAGCAGTACTTC.

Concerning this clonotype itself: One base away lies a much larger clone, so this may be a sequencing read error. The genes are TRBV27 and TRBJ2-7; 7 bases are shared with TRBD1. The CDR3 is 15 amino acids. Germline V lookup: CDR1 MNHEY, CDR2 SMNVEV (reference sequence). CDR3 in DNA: TGTGCCAGCAGCTACGGGACAGCTGGGGCCTACGTGCAGTACTTC. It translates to CASSYGTAGAYVQYF.

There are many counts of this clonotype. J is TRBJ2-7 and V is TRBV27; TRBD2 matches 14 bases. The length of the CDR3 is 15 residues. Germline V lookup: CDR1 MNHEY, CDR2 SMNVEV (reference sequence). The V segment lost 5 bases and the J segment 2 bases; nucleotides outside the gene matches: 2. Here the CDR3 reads CASSMTSGGAYEQYF. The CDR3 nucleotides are TGTGCCAGCAGTATGACTAGCGGGGGGGCCTACGAGCAGTACTTC.

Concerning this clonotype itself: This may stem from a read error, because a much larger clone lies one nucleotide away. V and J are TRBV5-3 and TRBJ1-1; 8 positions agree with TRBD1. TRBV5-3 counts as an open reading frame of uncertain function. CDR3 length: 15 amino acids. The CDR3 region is CASSLFMAGGTEALF. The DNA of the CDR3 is TGTGCCAGCAGCTTGTTTATGGCAGGGGGCACTGAAGCTCTCTTT.

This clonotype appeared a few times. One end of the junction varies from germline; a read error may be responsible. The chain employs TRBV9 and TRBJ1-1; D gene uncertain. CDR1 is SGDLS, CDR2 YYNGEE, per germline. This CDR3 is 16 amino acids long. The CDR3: CASSEEAADMNTDAFF. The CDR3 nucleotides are TGTGCCAGCAGCGAGGAGGCTGCAGACATGAACACTGACGCTTTCTTT.

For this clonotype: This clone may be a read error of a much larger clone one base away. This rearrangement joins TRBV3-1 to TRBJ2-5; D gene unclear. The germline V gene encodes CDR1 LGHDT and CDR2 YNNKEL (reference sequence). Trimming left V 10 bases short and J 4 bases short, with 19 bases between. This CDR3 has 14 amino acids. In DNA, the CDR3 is TGTGCCACCGGCTTAGAGAGAACGTCAGAGACCCAGTACTTC. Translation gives CATGLERTSETQYF.

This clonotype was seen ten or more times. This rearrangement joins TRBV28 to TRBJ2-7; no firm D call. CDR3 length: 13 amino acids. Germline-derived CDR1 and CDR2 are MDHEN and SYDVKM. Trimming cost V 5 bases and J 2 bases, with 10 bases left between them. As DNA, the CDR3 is TGTGCCAGCAGTCTGGACCGAACCTACGAGCAGTACTTC. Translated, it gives CASSLDRTYEQYF.

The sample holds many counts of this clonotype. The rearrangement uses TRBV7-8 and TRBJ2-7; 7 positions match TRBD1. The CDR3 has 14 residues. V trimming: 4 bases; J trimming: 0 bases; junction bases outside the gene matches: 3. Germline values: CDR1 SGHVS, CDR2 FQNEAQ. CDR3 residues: CASSSAGGSYEQYF. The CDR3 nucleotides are TGTGCCAGCAGCTCGGCAGGGGGCTCCTACGAGCAGTACTTC.

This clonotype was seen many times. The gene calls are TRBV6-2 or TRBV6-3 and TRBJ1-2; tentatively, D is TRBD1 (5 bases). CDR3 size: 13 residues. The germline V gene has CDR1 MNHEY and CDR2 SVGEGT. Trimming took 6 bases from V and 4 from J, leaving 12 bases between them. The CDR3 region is CASSEGLRYGYTF. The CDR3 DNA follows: TGTGCCAGCAGCGAGGGACTTCGCTATGGCTACACCTTC.

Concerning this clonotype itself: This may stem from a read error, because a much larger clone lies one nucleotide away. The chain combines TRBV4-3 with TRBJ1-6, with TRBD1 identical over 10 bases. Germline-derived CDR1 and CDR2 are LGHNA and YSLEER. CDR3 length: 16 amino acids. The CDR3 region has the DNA TGCGCCAGCAGCCAAGTCCGACAGGGGGCCGGGTCACCCCCCCACTTT. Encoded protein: CASSQVRQGAGSPPHF.

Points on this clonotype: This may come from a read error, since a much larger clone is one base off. This CDR3 reads CASSHLSPNTGAFF. DNA for the CDR3: TGCGCCAGCAGCCACCTGTCACCGAACACTGGAGCTTTCTTT. J is TRBJ1-1 and V is TRBV4-1; D is ambiguous. The CDR3 is made up of 14 amino acids. The germline CDR1 and CDR2 sequences are MGHRA and YSYEKL.

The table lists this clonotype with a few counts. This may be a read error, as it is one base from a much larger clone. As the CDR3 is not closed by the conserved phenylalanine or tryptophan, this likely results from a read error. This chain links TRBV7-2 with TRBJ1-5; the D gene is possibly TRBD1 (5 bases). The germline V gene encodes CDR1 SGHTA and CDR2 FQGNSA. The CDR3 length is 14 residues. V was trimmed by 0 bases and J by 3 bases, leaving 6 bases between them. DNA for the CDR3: TGTGCCAGCAGCTTAGCAGGGGTCAATCAGCCCCAGCATGTT. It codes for CASSLAGVNQPQHV.

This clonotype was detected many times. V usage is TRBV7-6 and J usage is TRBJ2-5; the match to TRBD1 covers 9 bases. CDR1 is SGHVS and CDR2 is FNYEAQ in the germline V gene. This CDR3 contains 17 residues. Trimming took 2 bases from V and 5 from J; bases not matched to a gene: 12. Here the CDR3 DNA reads TGTGCCAGCAGCTTACCCGGTCCCGGGACAGGGATCGAGACCCAGTACTTC. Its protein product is CASSLPGPGTGIETQYF. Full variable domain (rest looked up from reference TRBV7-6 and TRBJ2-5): GAGVSQSPRYKVTKRGQDVALRCDPISGHVSLYWYRQALGQGPEFLTYFNYEAQQDKSGLPNDRFSAERPEGSISTLTIQRTEQRDSAMYRCASSLPGPGTGIETQYFGPGTRLLVL.

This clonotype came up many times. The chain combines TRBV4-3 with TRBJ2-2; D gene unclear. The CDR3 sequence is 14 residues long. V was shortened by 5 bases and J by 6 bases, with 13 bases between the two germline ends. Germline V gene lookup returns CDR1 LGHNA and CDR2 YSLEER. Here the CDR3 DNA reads TGCGCCAGCAGCTCGGATAGTACGGCCGGGGAGCTGTTTTTT. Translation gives CASSSDSTAGELFF.

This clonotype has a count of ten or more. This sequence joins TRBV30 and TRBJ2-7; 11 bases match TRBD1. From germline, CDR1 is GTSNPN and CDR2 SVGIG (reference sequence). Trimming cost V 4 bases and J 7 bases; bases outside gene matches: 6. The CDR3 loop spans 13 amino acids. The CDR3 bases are TGTGCCTGGACCCCGGGACAGGGGGGAGAGCAGTACTTC. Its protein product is CAWTPGQGGEQYF.

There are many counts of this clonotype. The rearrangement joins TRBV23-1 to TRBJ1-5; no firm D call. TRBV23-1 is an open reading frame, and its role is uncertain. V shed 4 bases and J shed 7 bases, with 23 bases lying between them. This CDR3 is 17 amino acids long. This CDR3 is CASSLEVRQTIEQPQHF. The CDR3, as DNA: TGCGCCAGCAGTCTTGAAGTCAGGCAGACGATAGAGCAGCCCCAGCATTTT.